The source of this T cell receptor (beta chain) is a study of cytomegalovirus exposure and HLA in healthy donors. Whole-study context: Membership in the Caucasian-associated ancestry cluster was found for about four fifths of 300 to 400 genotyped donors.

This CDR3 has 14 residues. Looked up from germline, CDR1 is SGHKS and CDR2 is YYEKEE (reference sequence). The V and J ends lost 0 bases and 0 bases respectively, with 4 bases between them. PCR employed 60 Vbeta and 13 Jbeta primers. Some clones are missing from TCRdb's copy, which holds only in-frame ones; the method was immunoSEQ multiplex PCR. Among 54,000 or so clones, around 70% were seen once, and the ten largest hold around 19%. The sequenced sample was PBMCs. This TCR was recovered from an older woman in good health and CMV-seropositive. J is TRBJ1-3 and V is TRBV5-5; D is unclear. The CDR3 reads CASSLVSSGNTIYF. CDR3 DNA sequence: TGTGCCAGCAGCTTGGTGAGCTCTGGAAACACCATATATTTT.